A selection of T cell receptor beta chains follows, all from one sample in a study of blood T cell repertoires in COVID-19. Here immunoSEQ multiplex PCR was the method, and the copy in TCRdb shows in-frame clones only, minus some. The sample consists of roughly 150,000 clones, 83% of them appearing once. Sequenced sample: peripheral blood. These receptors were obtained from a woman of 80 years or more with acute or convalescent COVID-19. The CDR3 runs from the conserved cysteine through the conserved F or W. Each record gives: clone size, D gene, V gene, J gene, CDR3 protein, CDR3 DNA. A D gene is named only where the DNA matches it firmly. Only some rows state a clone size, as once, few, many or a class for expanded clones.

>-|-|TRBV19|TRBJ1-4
CASSIGLPTNEKLFF
TGTGCCAGTAGTATAGGACTTCCAACTAATGAAAAACTGTTTTTT
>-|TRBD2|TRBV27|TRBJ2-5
CASSLWWSPSGGAAETQYF
TGTGCCAGCAGTTTATGGTGGTCGCCTAGCGGGGGGGCCGCGGAGACCCAGTACTTC
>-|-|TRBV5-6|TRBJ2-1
CASIHRGGGSSYNEQFF
TGTGCCAGCATCCACCGGGGTGGAGGGAGCTCCTACAATGAGCAGTTCTTC
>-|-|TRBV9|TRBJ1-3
CASSTRSQVSGNTIYF
TGTGCCAGCAGCACACGAAGTCAGGTCTCTGGAAACACCATATATTTT
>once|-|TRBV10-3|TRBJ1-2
CAISESVGRYFYGYTF
TGTGCCATCAGTGAGTCCGTGGGGCGGTATTTCTATGGCTACACCTTC
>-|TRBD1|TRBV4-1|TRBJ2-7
CASSQENRGPAYEQYF
TGCGCCAGCAGCCAAGAGAACAGGGGGCCCGCCTACGAGCAGTACTTC
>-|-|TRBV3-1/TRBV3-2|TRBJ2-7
CASSQTTGYEQYF
TGTGCCAGCAGCCAAACAACAGGGTACGAGCAGTACTTC
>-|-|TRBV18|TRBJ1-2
CASSPPQGTANYGYTF
TGTGCCAGCTCACCACCGCAGGGAACAGCTAACTATGGCTACACCTTC
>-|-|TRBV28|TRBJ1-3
CASSDPGITGNTIYF
TGTGCCAGCAGTGACCCAGGGATAACTGGAAACACCATATATTTT
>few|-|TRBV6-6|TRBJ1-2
CAISGGGYGYTF
TGTGCCATCTCCGGGGGGGGCTATGGCTACACCTTC
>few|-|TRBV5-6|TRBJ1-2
CASSSDRYYGYTF
TGTGCCAGCAGCTCGGACAGATACTATGGCTACACCTTC
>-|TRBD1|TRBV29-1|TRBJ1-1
CSVDGLRQGTEAFF
TGCAGCGTCGACGGACTCCGACAGGGCACTGAAGCTTTCTTT
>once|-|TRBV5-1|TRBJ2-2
CASTLPRELGPGELFF
TGCGCCAGCACCCTACCCCGGGAGCTGGGACCCGGGGAGCTGTTTTTT
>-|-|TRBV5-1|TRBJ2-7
CASSLAVDEQYF
TGCGCCAGCAGCTTGGCCGTAGACGAGCAGTACTTC
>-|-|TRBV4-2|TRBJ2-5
CASSQVETGNQETQYF
TGTGCCAGCAGCCAAGTAGAAACAGGTAACCAAGAGACCCAGTACTTC
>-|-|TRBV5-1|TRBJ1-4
CASSRTGTNEKLFF
TGCGCCAGCAGCCGAACAGGGACTAATGAAAAACTGTTTTTT
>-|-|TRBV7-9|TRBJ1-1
CASSLDSTRPEAFF
TGTGCCAGCAGCTTAGACAGTACGAGACCTGAAGCTTTCTTT
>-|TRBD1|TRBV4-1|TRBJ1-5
CASSQTGDQPQHF
TGCGCCAGCAGCCAGACAGGGGATCAGCCCCAGCATTTT
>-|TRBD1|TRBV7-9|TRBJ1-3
CASSRGGYGNTIYF
TGTGCCAGCAGCCGAGGGGGCTATGGAAACACCATATATTTT
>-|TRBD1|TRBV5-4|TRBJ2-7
CASSIPGQGPSYEQYF
TGTGCCAGCAGCATCCCGGGACAGGGGCCCTCCTACGAGCAGTACTTC
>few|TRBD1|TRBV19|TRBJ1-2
CASSITTGNYGYTF
TGTGCCAGTAGTATTACGACAGGGAACTATGGCTACACCTTC
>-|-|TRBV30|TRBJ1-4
CAWSRGVAVINEKLFF
TGTGCCTGGAGTCGGGGGGTCGCTGTAATTAATGAAAAACTGTTTTTT
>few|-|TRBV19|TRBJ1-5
CASSMGPLQKAFLRPQHF
TGTGCCAGTAGTATGGGGCCGTTACAGAAAGCCTTTCTGAGGCCCCAGCATTTT
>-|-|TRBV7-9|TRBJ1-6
CASSLGGDNSPLHF
TGTGCCAGCAGCCTAGGGGGAGATAATTCACCCCTCCACTTT